Listed below are T cell receptor beta chains from one sample, sequenced in a study of shared clonotypes between healthy human individuals. Libraries were prepared by immunoSEQ multiplex PCR; TCRdb keeps only in-frame clonotypes and omits some of them. The sample has over a million clones; approximately 98.5% are singletons. Sequencing used naive CD4+ T cells sorted from blood. All receptors come from a man aged 25-40 years in good health. CDR3s include the opening cysteine and the closing phenylalanine or tryptophan. The D gene is left open where the match is weak. Clone sizes are given selectively: once, few, many, or a class where the clone is expanded.

TRBV6-6	-	TRBJ1-3	-	TGTGCCACAACATTGGGATTCCCACAACGTGGAAACACCATATATTTT	CATTLGFPQRGNTIYF
TRBV5-1	-	TRBJ1-2	-	TGCGCCAGCAGCTTGGTTACGGGGCCTGACTATGGCTACACCTTC	CASSLVTGPDYGYTF
TRBV28	-	TRBJ2-1	-	TGTGCCAGCAGCCGTACAGGGAGGGGACCCGGTGAGCAGTTCTTC	CASSRTGRGPGEQFF
TRBV4-3	-	TRBJ2-7	TRBD1	TGCGCCAGCAGCCAAGATGTCAACGGACAGGGTAGTATTGGGACCTACGAGCAGTACTTC	CASSQDVNGQGSIGTYEQYF
TRBV11-2	-	TRBJ2-7	TRBD2	TGTGCCAGCAGCCCGGCGGGGCGGGAGGGTTTAGGGGAGCAGTACTTC	CASSPAGREGLGEQYF
TRBV15	-	TRBJ1-3	-	TGTGCCACCCGCCGAGGGAGCTCTGGAAACACCATATATTTT	CATRRGSSGNTIYF
TRBV5-1	-	TRBJ2-3	-	TGCGCCAGCAGACAGTTAGAAAGCACAGATACGCAGTATTTT	CASRQLESTDTQYF
TRBV19	-	TRBJ1-1	-	TGTGCCAGTATTGGGTTCGACTGGTCGAACACTGAAGCTTTCTTT	CASIGFDWSNTEAFF
TRBV18	-	TRBJ2-5	TRBD2	TGTGCCAGCTCACCTGGACTAGCGAGAGAGACCCAGTACTTC	CASSPGLARETQYF
TRBV18	-	TRBJ1-2	-	TGTGCCAGCTCCACGACAGTAGGATTGAACTATGGCTACACCTTC	CASSTTVGLNYGYTF
TRBV5-1	-	TRBJ2-3	TRBD1	TGCGCCAGCAGCACCTACCGGACAGGGTCGGGAGATACGCAGTATTTT	CASSTYRTGSGDTQYF
TRBV6-6	once	TRBJ2-1	TRBD2	TGTGCCAGCAGTTACTCAGGGACTAACTACAATGAGCAGTTCTTC	CASSYSGTNYNEQFF
TRBV27	-	TRBJ2-7	TRBD2	TGTGCCAGCAGTTTAATCGGACTAGCGGGAGGCTACGAGCAGTACTTC	CASSLIGLAGGYEQYF
TRBV12-5	once	TRBJ2-1	TRBD2	TGTGCTAGTGGTTTGACTACTAGCGCAAGCTCCTACAATGAGCAGTTCTTC	CASGLTTSASSYNEQFF
TRBV14	-	TRBJ1-2	-	TGTGCCAGCAGCCATGACACCTATGGCTACACCTTC	CASSHDTYGYTF
TRBV5-4	-	TRBJ2-2	TRBD1	TGTGCCAGCAGGAGAATCCGGACAGGGGACACCGGGGAGCTGTTTTTT	CASRRIRTGDTGELFF
TRBV12-5	-	TRBJ2-2	-	TGTGCTAGTGGTTTGGTACCGGACACCGGGGAGCTGTTTTTT	CASGLVPDTGELFF
TRBV11-2	once	TRBJ2-1	-	TGTGCCAGCAGCTTAGCTAGTACCAACAATGAGCAGTTCTTC	CASSLASTNNEQFF
TRBV5-1	-	TRBJ2-1	TRBD2	TGCGCCAGCAGCTCCCCCGGAGGGACTAGTATTATCCATGAGCAGTTCTTC	CASSSPGGTSIIHEQFF
TRBV11-2	-	TRBJ2-7	-	TGTGCCAGCAGCTTTAGTACAGGGCGCCGAACCACCTACGAGCAGTACTTC	CASSFSTGRRTTYEQYF
TRBV19	-	TRBJ2-1	TRBD2	TGTGCCAGTAGTATAGGCTTGGGACTAGCGGGAGGGCCTTCCTACAATGAGCAGTTCTTC	CASSIGLGLAGGPSYNEQFF
TRBV2	-	TRBJ1-1	-	TGTGCCAGCACCGAGGTCCGGCGGGCCCGGGGCACTGAAGCTTTCTTT	CASTEVRRARGTEAFF
TRBV6-1	-	TRBJ1-2	TRBD1	TGTGCCAGCAGTGCGGACAGGGGGCGAGATGGCTACACCTTC	CASSADRGRDGYTF
TRBV19	-	TRBJ1-3	-	TGTGCCAGTATGCAGGTCTCTGGAAACACCATATATTTT	CASMQVSGNTIYF
TRBV19	-	TRBJ2-7	-	TGTGCCAGTAGTATTGCTGCCTCCTACGAGCAGTACTTC	CASSIAASYEQYF
TRBV11-3	once	TRBJ2-3	TRBD2	TGTGCCAGCAGCCCCCATGGTGCGGGAGTATCAGATACGCAGTATTTT	CASSPHGAGVSDTQYF
TRBV11-2	-	TRBJ2-3	-	TGTGCCAGCAGATTTCCAGGAAGACGCACAGATACGCAGTATTTT	CASRFPGRRTDTQYF
TRBV18	-	TRBJ2-1	-	TGTGCCAGCTCCCCTCTCCCAACGGACTCAATCTCCTACAATGAGCAGTTCTTC	CASSPLPTDSISYNEQFF
TRBV28	-	TRBJ1-2	-	TGTGCCAGCAGTCTACCCCGGAGAGGCTATGGCTACACCTTC	CASSLPRRGYGYTF
TRBV28	-	TRBJ2-1	-	TGTGCCAGCAAGAACTACAATGAGCAGTTCTTC	CASKNYNEQFF
TRBV12-5	-	TRBJ2-5	-	TGTGCTAGTGGTTTGGGGCAGCCCCAAGAGACCCAGTACTTC	CASGLGQPQETQYF
TRBV18	-	TRBJ2-6	TRBD1	TGTGCCAGCTCACCATTATCTGACAGGGGCCCCTCTGGGGCCAACGTCCTGACTTTC	CASSPLSDRGPSGANVLTF
TRBV5-4	-	TRBJ2-7	TRBD1	TGTGCCAGCAGGGAAGACAGGGCTACCTACGAGCAGTACTTC	CASREDRATYEQYF
TRBV6-6	-	TRBJ1-4	TRBD1	TGTGCCAGCAGTTTCGGCAGGGGGCATAAACTGTTTTTT	CASSFGRGHKLFF
TRBV6-1	-	TRBJ2-2	-	TGTGCCAGCAGTGAATCGGGTTTCCGGGAGCTGTTTTTT	CASSESGFRELFF
TRBV27	-	TRBJ2-7	-	TGTGCCAGCAGTTTAACACTACGGGGGGAGCAGTACTTC	CASSLTLRGEQYF
TRBV15	-	TRBJ2-7	TRBD2	TGTGCCACCAGCTCTCGACTAGCGGGAGATGGCGAGCAGTACTTC	CATSSRLAGDGEQYF
TRBV7-7	-	TRBJ2-1	TRBD1	TGTGCCAGCAGCTATGAACAGGGGAATGAGCAGTTCTTC	CASSYEQGNEQFF
TRBV6-5	-	TRBJ2-3	TRBD1	TGTGCCAGCAGTAGCGGACAGGGGGCAGGAGATACGCAGTATTTT	CASSSGQGAGDTQYF
TRBV7-2	-	TRBJ1-1	-	TGTGCCAGCAGCCCCCCCATCCACACTGAAGCTTTCTTT	CASSPPIHTEAFF
TRBV18	-	TRBJ2-5	-	TGTGCCAGCTCACTCCCGGAGGGGATAGAGACCCAGTACTTC	CASSLPEGIETQYF
TRBV7-8	-	TRBJ2-7	-	TGTGCCAGCAGCTTACCCCGGGACTTCTCCTACGAGCAGTACTTC	CASSLPRDFSYEQYF
TRBV4-3	-	TRBJ2-3	-	TGCGCCAGCAGCCAAGCGCCCCTCGAGACAGATACGCAGTATTTT	CASSQAPLETDTQYF
TRBV2	-	TRBJ1-2	-	TGTGCCAGCAGTGATACAGGGAACTATGGCTACACCTTC	CASSDTGNYGYTF
TRBV7-9	-	TRBJ1-1	-	TGTGCCAGCAGCTCGACCCGTAGGGGAAGGAACACTGAAGCTTTCTTT	CASSSTRRGRNTEAFF